This is a list of T cell receptor beta chains from one sample in a study of blood T cell repertoires in COVID-19. Repertoires were generated with immunoSEQ multiplex PCR, while TCRdb's copy carries only in-frame clones and drops some. The data contain 300,000 to 400,000 clones, approximately 89% of them singletons. What was sequenced was peripheral blood. The source is a woman between 18 and 30 years old who had recovered from COVID-19. Both conserved end residues are part of each CDR3. Fields, in order: D gene, V gene, J gene, clone size, CDR3 protein, CDR3 DNA. A D gene is named only where the DNA matches it firmly. Some rows have no size entry. The others give once, few or many, or a class for an expanded clone.

NA,TRBV27,TRBJ1-2,NA,CASSLSAAERGYGYTF,TGTGCCAGCAGTTTATCGGCAGCCGAAAGAGGCTATGGCTACACCTTC
NA,TRBV30,TRBJ1-6,NA,CAVAQGSSSYNSPLHF,TGTGCCGTTGCTCAGGGTTCGAGCTCCTATAATTCACCCCTCCACTTT
TRBD2,TRBV9,TRBJ2-1,NA,CASSVGVSGRYNEQFF,TGTGCCAGCAGCGTAGGGGTTAGCGGGAGATACAATGAGCAGTTCTTC
NA,TRBV6-2/TRBV6-3,TRBJ1-5,NA,CASSSTGSSNQPQHF,TGTGCCAGCAGTTCTACAGGGAGTAGCAATCAGCCCCAGCATTTT
TRBD1,TRBV11-3,TRBJ1-2,once,CASSPGQSYGYTF,TGTGCCAGCAGCCCGGGACAGAGCTATGGCTACACCTTC
NA,TRBV27,TRBJ2-3,NA,CASSATYTDTQYF,TGTGCCAGCAGTGCTACCTACACAGATACGCAGTATTTT
NA,TRBV3-1/TRBV3-2,TRBJ2-1,NA,CASTILGRGVSYNEQFF,TGTGCCAGCACGATCCTGGGGCGGGGTGTCTCCTACAATGAGCAGTTCTTC
NA,TRBV5-1,TRBJ2-1,NA,CASSFNPDTYNEQFF,TGCGCCAGCAGCTTTAACCCCGACACCTACAATGAGCAGTTCTTC
TRBD1,TRBV5-6,TRBJ2-4,NA,CASSRQGGNIQYF,TGTGCCAGCAGCAGACAGGGCGGGAACATTCAGTACTTC
NA,TRBV6-5,TRBJ1-2,NA,CASSISGKTYGYTF,TGTGCCAGCAGTATTTCCGGGAAAACCTATGGCTACACCTTC
NA,TRBV5-1,TRBJ2-2,NA,CASKPLGLGGTGELFF,TGCGCCAGCAAGCCTCTCGGACTTGGAGGCACCGGGGAGCTGTTTTTT
TRBD2,TRBV2,TRBJ2-1,NA,CASSDGRAGNEQFF,TGTGCCAGCAGTGACGGGAGGGCCGGAAATGAGCAGTTCTTC
TRBD1,TRBV24-1,TRBJ1-2,NA,CATSDSRLTGKNYGYTF,TGTGCCACCAGTGATTCCCGATTGACAGGGAAGAACTATGGCTACACCTTC
NA,TRBV6-5,TRBJ1-2,NA,CASSYSRENYGYTF,TGTGCCAGCAGTTACTCGAGGGAGAACTATGGCTACACCTTC
TRBD2,TRBV7-8,TRBJ2-1,NA,CASSFVREGLGNEQFF,TGTGCCAGCAGCTTTGTGAGGGAGGGCCTAGGGAATGAGCAGTTCTTC
NA,TRBV7-7,TRBJ2-3,NA,CASIPSLQGRDTQYF,TGTGCCAGCATCCCCTCGCTACAGGGCAGAGATACGCAGTATTTT
TRBD1,TRBV29-1,TRBJ1-2,NA,CSARDRSNYGYTF,TGCAGCGCTCGGGACAGATCTAACTATGGCTACACCTTC
NA,TRBV6-5,TRBJ1-1,few,CASSSQENTEAFF,TGTGCCAGCAGTTCGCAGGAGAACACTGAAGCTTTCTTT
NA,TRBV7-9,TRBJ2-2,NA,CASSSREQGRGTGELFF,TGTGCCAGCAGCTCAAGAGAACAGGGTCGGGGTACCGGGGAGCTGTTTTTT
TRBD2,TRBV6-5,TRBJ2-1,NA,CASSPSGRSNEQFF,TGTGCCAGCAGTCCTAGCGGGAGAAGTAATGAGCAGTTCTTC
NA,TRBV7-9,TRBJ1-1,NA,CASSLAQGQNTEAFF,TGTGCCAGCAGCTTAGCGCAGGGTCAGAACACTGAAGCTTTCTTT
TRBD1,TRBV29-1,TRBJ1-3,NA,CSGGQGNTIYF,TGCAGCGGGGGACAGGGAAACACCATATATTTT
NA,TRBV5-8,TRBJ2-1,NA,CASSLLDHSYNEQFF,TGTGCCAGCAGCTTACTAGACCACTCCTACAATGAGCAGTTCTTC
NA,TRBV7-2,TRBJ2-3,NA,CASSLVAGDTQYF,TGTGCCAGCAGCTTAGTGGCAGGAGATACGCAGTATTTT
TRBD2,TRBV5-1,TRBJ2-2,NA,CASSAVSGGNTGELFF,TGCGCCAGCAGCGCCGTAAGCGGGGGGAACACCGGGGAGCTGTTTTTT
NA,TRBV3-1/TRBV3-2,TRBJ1-2,NA,CASSPQRTAYGYTF,TGTGCCAGCAGCCCTCAAAGGACAGCCTATGGCTACACCTTC
TRBD2,TRBV5-1,TRBJ2-3,NA,CASSLAGLAGGNTDTQYF,TGCGCCAGCAGCTTGGCCGGACTAGCGGGAGGTAACACAGATACGCAGTATTTT
TRBD1,TRBV30,TRBJ1-2,NA,CAWSPGQGDYGYTF,TGTGCCTGGAGCCCCGGACAGGGAGACTATGGCTACACCTTC
NA,TRBV6-4,TRBJ1-6,once,CASSDEGWDSPLHF,TGTGCCAGCAGTGACGAGGGATGGGATTCACCCCTCCACTTT